The 2 T cell receptor beta chains presented below share a single source sample, sequenced in a study of shared clonotypes between healthy human individuals. CD45RO-negative cells were positively selected for CCR7, leaving out terminally differentiated effector memory CD45RA+ cells. TCRdb keeps only in-frame clones here, not all; method: immunoSEQ multiplex PCR. This table has 2 million or so clones, approximately 95% appearing once. What was sequenced was naive CD8+ T cells sorted from blood. These receptors all stem from a man in his late teens or twenties in good health.

The genes are TRBV7-6 and TRBJ2-3; 7 nucleotides align to TRBD2. Per germline, CDR1 SGHVS and CDR2 FNYEAQ. After removal of 1 base from V and 4 bases from J, the junction contained 20 bases not matched to a gene. The CDR3 has 20 amino acids. The CDR3 DNA follows: TGTGCCAGCAGCTTAGGATATTCGAGTGCGTCTAGCGGAAATCCAGATACGCAGTATTTT. Its translation: CASSLGYSSASSGNPDTQYF.

The chain couples TRBV5-1 to TRBJ2-5, with D possibly matching TRBD1 (6 bases). The CDR3 extends over 20 amino acids. Trimming removed 1 base from V and 4 bases from J, with 29 bases in between. Per the germline V gene, CDR1 is SGHRS and CDR2 is YFSETQ. The CDR3 loop is CASSLYRDMGGLTSAETQYF. The DNA for the CDR3 is TGCGCCAGCAGCTTGTACAGGGACATGGGCGGCCTTACCTCAGCAGAGACCCAGTACTTC.